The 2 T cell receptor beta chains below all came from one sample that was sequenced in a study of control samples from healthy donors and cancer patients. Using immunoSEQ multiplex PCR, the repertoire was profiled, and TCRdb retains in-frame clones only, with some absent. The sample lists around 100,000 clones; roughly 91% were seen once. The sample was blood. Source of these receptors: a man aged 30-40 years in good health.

This CDR3 is CASSQVGAGEAFF. As DNA, the CDR3 is TGCGCCAGCAGCCAAGTCGGGGCTGGGGAAGCTTTCTTT. The chain is built from TRBV4-1 and TRBJ1-1; maybe TRBD1 (5 bases). Germline V CDR1 and CDR2: MGHRA, YSYEKL. V lost 1 base and J lost 8, with 11 bases in between. The CDR3 contains 13 residues.

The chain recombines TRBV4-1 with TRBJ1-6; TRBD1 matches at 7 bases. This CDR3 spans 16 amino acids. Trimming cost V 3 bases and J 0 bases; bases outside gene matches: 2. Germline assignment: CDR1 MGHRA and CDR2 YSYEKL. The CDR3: CASSQGQSSYNSPLHF. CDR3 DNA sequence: TGCGCCAGCAGCCAGGGACAGAGCTCCTATAATTCACCCCTCCACTTT.